This T cell receptor beta chain was identified during a study of T-cell memory formation after mild COVID-19. Study results and limitations: Day 15 to 85 contractors were CD4/CD8 balanced; later expanders leaned CD4+. Those CD4+ clones that contracted were mainly in CM and EM (CD8+ ones in EMRA). A subset of responding clones appeared in pre-infection memory, suggesting cross-reactive memory joined.

TCR alpha and TCR beta cDNA libraries carrying sample barcodes and UMIs were produced by 5'RACE using constant-segment primers. TCRdb re-called the 5' RACE reads through MiXCR, storing one row per CDR3 protein. Found here are around 110,000 distinct CDR3 sequences, 9.5% to 15% of them singletons; the top ten hold 25% to 35%. Of note for this clonotype: The antigen remains unidentified.

With V trimmed by 1 base and J by 6 bases, 3 bases remained unmatched. Germline V CDR1 and CDR2: SEHNR, FQNEAQ (reference sequence). The CDR3 loop spans 14 amino acids. The chain uses TRBV7-9 and TRBJ2-1; TRBD2 matches 7 bases. This receptor was taken from an adult woman who had mild COVID-19 (a few samples of this study predate the infection). Cell type and time point are not known. Source material: PBMCs or a T cell subset sorted from them (not recorded which). This CDR3 reads CASSLGRGTNEQFF. DNA of the CDR3: TGTGCCAGCAGCTTAGGGCGGGGGACCAATGAGCAGTTCTTC.